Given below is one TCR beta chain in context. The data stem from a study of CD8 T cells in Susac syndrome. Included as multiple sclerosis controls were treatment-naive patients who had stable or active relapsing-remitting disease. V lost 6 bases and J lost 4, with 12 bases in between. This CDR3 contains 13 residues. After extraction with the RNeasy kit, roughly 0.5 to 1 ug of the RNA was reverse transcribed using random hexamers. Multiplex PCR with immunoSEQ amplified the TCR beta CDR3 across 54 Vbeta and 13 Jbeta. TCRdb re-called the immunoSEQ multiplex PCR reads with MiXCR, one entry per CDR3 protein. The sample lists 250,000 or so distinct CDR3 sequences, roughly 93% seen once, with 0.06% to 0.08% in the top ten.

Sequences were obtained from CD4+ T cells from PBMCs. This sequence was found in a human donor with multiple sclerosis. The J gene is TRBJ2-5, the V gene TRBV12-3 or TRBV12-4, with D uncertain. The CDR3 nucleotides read TGTGCCAGCAGCCCCGGGTGGGGAGAGACCCAGTACTTC. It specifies CASSPGWGETQYF.